The entry below gives a single TCR beta chain sequence along with its context. The repertoire was sequenced with immunoSEQ multiplex PCR; TCRdb's copy has only in-frame clones and lacks some. The data hold about 200,000 clones, with 65% to 90% observed a single time. The sample comes from a study of blood T cell repertoires in COVID-19. From germline, CDR1 is LGHNA and CDR2 YNFKEQ. The CDR3 sequence is 16 residues long. V shed 4 bases and J 3 bases; nucleotides not matched to a gene: 8. The sequence was collected from a man in his fifties or sixties with acute or convalescent COVID-19. The rearrangement uses TRBV4-2 and TRBJ1-5; 8 bases line up with TRBD1. Sequencing used peripheral blood. CDR3 loop: CASSPTGGSVNQPQHF. The CDR3 coding sequence is TGTGCCAGCAGCCCCACAGGGGGTAGTGTCAATCAGCCCCAGCATTTT.